These 19 T cell receptor beta chains share one sample of origin, sequenced in a study of vaccination effects on CD4 cells after COVID-19. TCRdb's copy holds only in-frame clones and misses some; the assay was immunoSEQ multiplex PCR. The data hold around 59,000 clones, with roughly 78% observed a single time. Before sequencing took place, the ViraFEST assay used viral peptide pools to expand antigen-specific CD4+ T cells. Cells that had been cultured for roughly 9 days were the source of isolated CD4+ T cells. Of the BNT162b2 and mRNA-1273 vaccines, participants received two doses of one or the other. Antigen specificity for these receptors is unknown. The source was CD4+ T cells from PBMCs cultured with HCoV-OC43 spike peptides, collected after COVID-19 vaccination. Specified subset: HCoV-OC43 spike overlapping peptide pool stimulation. These receptors came from a human donor who received a COVID-19 vaccine.

V and J are TRBV6-1 and TRBJ2-3; D might be TRBD1 or TRBD2, each matching 5 bases. CDR3 length: 15 residues. CDR1 is MNHNS, CDR2 SASEGT, per germline. V was trimmed by 3 bases and J by 2 bases, leaving 12 bases between them. CDR3 nucleotides: TGTGCCAGCAGTGATTTTGGGACGGCCACAGATACGCAGTATTTT. Its protein is CASSDFGTATDTQYF.

V and J are TRBV7-2 and TRBJ1-3; D call uncertain. V lost 3 bases and J lost 4, with 4 bases in between. Per germline, CDR1 SGHTA and CDR2 FQGNSA. The CDR3 covers 12 residues. The CDR3 DNA reads as TGTGCCAGCAGCTTCCAGGGAAACACCATATATTTT. Encoded protein: CASSFQGNTIYF.

This chain joins TRBV7-3 and TRBJ1-1; 7 bases fit TRBD1. Germline trimming cut 3 bases from V and 4 bases from J; bases unmatched to any gene: 2. Germline assignment: CDR1 SGHTA and CDR2 FQGTGA. The CDR3 has 13 residues. CDR3 residues: CASSLTGTTEAFF. The CDR3 DNA is TGTGCCAGCAGCTTGACAGGGACCACTGAAGCTTTCTTT.

This rearrangement joins TRBV5-1 to TRBJ2-1, with 8 bases aligning to TRBD2. The CDR3 sequence is 15 residues long. The V and J ends lost 4 bases and 5 bases, in that order; junction bases with no gene match: 8. CDR1 is SGHRS and CDR2 is YFSETQ in the germline V gene. CDR3 residues: CASSGGSGENNEQFF. CDR3 in DNA: TGCGCCAGCAGCGGGGGTAGCGGGGAGAACAATGAGCAGTTCTTC.

This clone was counted a few times. This CDR3 reads CATSREDREDKPQHF. In DNA form, the CDR3 reads TGTGCCACCAGCAGGGAGGACAGGGAGGACAAGCCCCAGCATTTT. J is TRBJ1-5 and V is TRBV15; 8 nucleotides match TRBD1. Per germline, CDR1 LNHNV and CDR2 YYDKDF (reference sequence). The ends lost 3 bases at V and 8 bases at J; junction bases unmatched: 9. The CDR3 contains 15 residues.

V is TRBV5-4 and J is TRBJ2-5; 8 positions match TRBD1. This CDR3 is 15 amino acids long. CDR1 SGHNT and CDR2 YYREEE come from the germline V gene (reference sequence). V gave up 3 bases and J gave up 1 base; unmatched junction bases: 5. For the CDR3, the DNA is TGTGCCAGCAGCTCACCTGGACAGGGCCAAGAGACCCAGTACTTC. Protein sequence: CASSSPGQGQETQYF.

The chain has TRBV28 and TRBJ2-7; D is ambiguous. The CDR3 spans 14 residues. Trimming took off 3 bases at V and 0 bases at J, with 9 bases between the two ends. Per the germline V gene, CDR1 is MDHEN and CDR2 is SYDVKM. CDR3 bases: TGTGCCAGCAGTTTTGGTGCCACCTCCTACGAGCAGTACGTC. Translation gives CASSFGATSYEQYV.

V is TRBV5-1 and J is TRBJ1-1; 7 bases are a match to TRBD1. The CDR3 has 15 residues. J was trimmed by 2 bases and V by 3 bases; bases with no gene match: 7. The germline V gene has CDR1 SGHRS and CDR2 YFSETQ. As DNA, the CDR3 is TGCGCCAGCAGCTCCGTAGGGACAGATAACACTGAAGCTTTCTTT. Translated: CASSSVGTDNTEAFF.

The chain employs TRBV25-1 and TRBJ1-5; tentatively, D is TRBD1 (6 bases). Between the trimmed V and J ends, which lost 3 bases and 6 bases, there was a span of 15 bases. The CDR3 contains 15 residues. Germline CDR1 reads MGHDK; CDR2 reads SYGVNS. The CDR3 here is CASSEAGGTGQPQHF. For the CDR3, the DNA is TGTGCCAGCAGTGAGGCGGGGGGCACTGGTCAGCCCCAGCATTTT.

This chain connects TRBV20-1 to TRBJ2-2; D unclear. The CDR3 loop spans 14 amino acids. Germline V lookup: CDR1 DFQATT, CDR2 SNEGSKA (reference sequence). Trimming removed 3 bases at V and 1 base at J, with 9 bases between. CDR3 sequence: CSASKSQNTGELFF. The CDR3 DNA sequence: TGCAGTGCTAGTAAGTCTCAGAACACCGGGGAGCTGTTTTTT.

The rearrangement uses TRBV10-3 and TRBJ2-7; TRBD2 matches 9 bases. The CDR3 extends over 13 amino acids. Germline V gene sequence: CDR1 ENHRY, CDR2 SYGVKD. V gave up 9 bases and J gave up 2 bases; unmatched junction bases: 5. Here the CDR3 DNA reads TGTGCCATACAAGCGGGGGGCACCTACGAGCAGTACGTC. It specifies CAIQAGGTYEQYV.

This clone was counted between two and nine times. The chain combines TRBV7-3 with TRBJ1-6; D perhaps matches TRBD1 (5 bases). The CDR3 sequence is 13 residues long. V lost 8 bases and J 7 bases, leaving 12 bases between the germline ends. The germline V gene has CDR1 SGHTA and CDR2 FQGTGA. CDR3 in DNA: TGTGCCAGCCGGGACGTGGGAAATTCACCCCTCCACTTT. It is translated as CASRDVGNSPLHF.

This chain joins TRBV2 and TRBJ2-5; 11 bases are shared with TRBD2. The CDR3 loop spans 15 amino acids. In germline, CDR1 is SNHLY, CDR2 FYNNEI. V dropped 3 bases and J dropped 2; count of bases not matched to a gene: 2. The CDR3 region is CASSDLAGGQETQYF. In nucleotides, the CDR3 is TGTGCCAGCAGTGATCTAGCGGGGGGTCAAGAGACCCAGTACTTC. Full variable domain (rest looked up from reference TRBV2 and TRBJ2-5): EPEVTQTPSHQVTQMGQEVILRCVPISNHLYFYWYRQILGQKVEFLVSFYNNEISEKSEIFDDQFSVERPDGSNFTLKIRSTKLEDSAMYFCASSDLAGGQETQYFGPGTRLLVL.

This chain joins TRBV6-5 and TRBJ1-2, with 11 bases fitting TRBD1. The V gene's germline CDR1 is MNHEY and CDR2 SVGAGI. The CDR3 is 14 amino acids. The J segment lost 4 bases and the V segment lost 5 bases, leaving 3 bases of the junction unmatched. The CDR3 nucleotides read TGTGCCAGCAGTAGGGACAGGGGGACCTATGGCTACACCTTC. Translation gives CASSRDRGTYGYTF.

The chain links TRBV19 to TRBJ1-1; 8 positions match TRBD1. CDR1 is LNHDA and CDR2 is SQIVND in the germline V gene (reference sequence). V trimming: 6 bases; J trimming: 3 bases; junction bases outside the gene matches: 6. The CDR3 totals 14 residues. The CDR3 here is CASRGRGQDTEAFF. The CDR3 DNA reads TGTGCCAGTAGGGGACGGGGACAGGACACTGAAGCTTTCTTT.

V gene TRBV7-2 combines with J gene TRBJ1-6; the match to TRBD1 covers 7 bases. Germline V gene lookup returns CDR1 SGHTA and CDR2 FQGNSA. The CDR3 contains 14 residues. Germline trimming cut 6 bases from V and 8 bases from J; bases unmatched to any gene: 7. CDR3 nucleotide sequence: TGTGCCAGCAGTACAGGGGTTACTTATTCACCCCTCCACTTT. The encoded protein is CASSTGVTYSPLHF. Full variable domain (rest looked up from reference TRBV7-2 and TRBJ1-6): GAGVSQSPSNKVTEKGKDVELRCDPISGHTALYWYRQSLGQGLEFLIYFQGNSAPDKSGLPSDRFSAERTGGSVSTLTIQRTQQEDSAVYLCASSTGVTYSPLHFGNGTRLTVT.

The chain links TRBV7-3 to TRBJ2-2; 7 positions match TRBD2. CDR1 and CDR2 from the germline V gene are SGHTA and FQGTGA. The CDR3 sequence is 19 residues long. The J segment lost 0 bases and the V segment lost 2 bases, leaving 12 bases of the junction unmatched. The CDR3 is CASSLGGRGSITNTGELFF. CDR3 in DNA: TGTGCCAGCAGCTTAGGTGGGCGGGGGAGCATCACGAACACCGGGGAGCTGTTTTTT.

The chain employs TRBV21-1 and TRBJ1-2. TRBV21-1 is a recognized pseudogene. This CDR3 comprises 13 residues. CDR3 amino acids: CASSKVAGDGYTF. The CDR3, as DNA: TGTGCCAGCAGCAAAGTGGCTGGGGATGGCTACACCTTC.

CDR3 sequence reads: CASSQDLGRGGTDTQYF. CDR3 nucleotide sequence: TGTGCCAGCAGCCAAGATCTCGGGCGGGGGGGCACAGATACGCAGTATTTT. The chain has TRBV3-1 (or the pseudogene TRBV3-2) and TRBJ2-3, with 8 nucleotides matching TRBD2. Trimming cost V 0 bases and J 1 base; bases outside gene matches: 6. The CDR3 extends over 17 amino acids. Germline CDR1 LGHDT, CDR2 YNNKEL (reference sequence).